The 8 T cell receptor beta chains in this list originate from one sample, sequenced in a study of neurological immune-mediated disorders. TCRdb reanalysed the 5' RACE reads using MiXCR and keeps one entry per CDR3 protein. The sample shows tens of thousands of distinct CDR3 sequences, about 6% of them seen only once. Specimen: CD4+ T cells from blood. The receptor set was obtained from a woman between 40 and 50 years old in good health.

This clonotype has ten or more counts. This chain joins TRBV12-3 or TRBV12-4 and TRBJ1-1; maybe TRBD1 (5 bases). The CDR3 is 13 amino acids. V was shortened by 2 bases and J by 1 base, with 5 bases between the two germline ends. CDR3: CASSLQGNTEAFF. The CDR3, as DNA: TGTGCCAGCAGTTTACAGGGGAACACTGAAGCTTTCTTT.

This clonotype was counted ten times or more. The chain couples TRBV15 to TRBJ1-1; unclear D gene. The CDR3 runs to 12 residues. Trimming left V 3 bases short and J 8 bases short, with 10 bases between. Germline V gene lookup returns CDR1 LNHNV and CDR2 YYDKDF (reference sequence). The CDR3 DNA follows: TGTGCCACCAGCAGGGATACGGGGGAAGCTTTCTTT. Protein: CATSRDTGEAFF. Full variable domain (missing parts from reference TRBV15 and TRBJ1-1): DAMVIQNPRYQVTQFGKPVTLSCSQTLNHNVMYWYQQKSSQAPKLLFHYYDKDFNNEADTPDNFQSRRPNTSFCFLDIRSPGLGDTAMYLCATSRDTGEAFFGQGTRLTVV.

This clonotype was recorded at least ten times. The chain carries TRBV24-1 and TRBJ2-3; D is undetermined. V was clipped by 7 bases and J by 4 bases, with 20 bases between them. CDR1 is KGHDR, CDR2 SFDVKD, per germline. The CDR3 sequence is 16 residues long. In nucleotides, the CDR3 is TGTGCCACCAGCCCCGCAAAGGCCCTTGGAGCAGATACGCAGTATTTT. Residues: CATSPAKALGADTQYF.

This clonotype was observed many times. The chain joins TRBV7-2 to TRBJ1-1; D ambiguous. V dropped 6 bases and J dropped 7 bases, with 12 bases sitting between them. CDR3 length: 12 residues. Germline-derived CDR1 and CDR2 are SGHTA and FQGNSA. The CDR3 region has the DNA TGTGCCAGCAGTTACGGGCGTTTTGAAGCTTTCTTT. Translated: CASSYGRFEAFF.

V is TRBV5-1 and J is TRBJ2-7; the match to TRBD1 covers 8 bases. The CDR3 spans 16 residues. V was clipped by 1 base and J by 2 bases; unmatched bases: 8. The germline V gene has CDR1 SGHRS and CDR2 YFSETQ. The CDR3 DNA reads TGCGCCAGCAGCTTGTCGGCAGGGGGCAGTCCCTACGAGCAGTACTTC. It translates to CASSLSAGGSPYEQYF.

This clonotype is categorized as medium-sized. The chain combines TRBV7-2 with TRBJ2-5; 9 positions agree with TRBD1. CDR1 and CDR2 (germline): SGHTA, FQGNSA. There are 14 residues in the CDR3. J lost 5 bases, V lost 4 bases, and 5 bases had no gene match. In nucleotides, the CDR3 is TGTGCCAGCAGCTCCTCGACAGGGGGGGAGACCCAGTACTTC. It is translated as CASSSSTGGETQYF.

This clonotype was detected ten times or more. The chain employs TRBV6-5 and TRBJ2-3; TRBD2 matches at 9 bases. Germline CDR1 is MNHEY and CDR2 is SVGAGI. The CDR3 is 17 residues long. V was pared by 6 bases and J by 1 base, with 11 bases of the junction left unmatched. The CDR3 loop is CASRNVAGGPRTDTQYF. In DNA, the CDR3 is TGTGCCAGCAGGAACGTGGCGGGAGGGCCCCGCACAGATACGCAGTATTTT.

The table lists this clonotype with many counts. V is TRBV18 and J is TRBJ1-1; TRBD1 might be the D (6 bases). Per the germline V gene, CDR1 is KGHSH and CDR2 is LQKENI. The CDR3 extends over 14 amino acids. With 6 bases removed from V and 6 bases from J, the gap between germline ends came to 17 bases. The CDR3 DNA reads TGTGCCAGCTCCCCGACTAAGGGGGAATCTGAAGCTTTCTTT. Amino acids: CASSPTKGESEAFF.